Reported below is one T cell receptor beta chain. Its antigen target is currently unknown. No quality values exist for individual bases; no much larger clone is one base distant. The immunoSEQ Assay, a bias-controlled multiplex PCR, was used to amplify TCRbeta CDR3 regions from genomic DNA. The authors' pipeline ran thus. Nucleated cell counts per sample were estimated from amplification of reference gene primers within the assay. To quantify the absolute abundance of each unique TCRbeta CDR3 rearrangement, sequence reads were collapsed and filtered. For each sample, productive Simpson clonality was calculated as the square root of Simpson's diversity index over productive rearrangements. TCRdb took this table from immuneACCESS and kept in-frame rearrangements with V and J called. Such tables lack part of the clones; where checked against another copy, unresolved V genes explain under half of the gap, and the rest is unexplained. V, J and clone size reflect that table, while D and trimming were determined from the DNA. The sample table contains about 82,000 clones; only one count was recorded for roughly 90% of them. The ten largest clonotypes hold under 1.5% of the sample.

The data were taken from a study of blood T cell repertoires in COVID-19 (dated by TCRdb to 2020 to 2022). Regarding the study in general: Samples covering the acute and convalescent phases of COVID-19 were provided by collaborators in the United States, Italy and Spain. Nearly every sample came with metadata listing a de-identified subject ID, COVID-19 status, age in years and sex. Subjects who had been exposed to COVID-19, were actively infected with it, or had recovered from it provided the deeply sampled blood TCRbeta repertoires that made up the dataset. A freely available public database, intended as a resource for researchers studying the immune response to SARS-CoV-2, is where the repertoires were released. The material from the prospective study consisted of cDNA or gDNA derived from T cells, B-cell-depleted T cells, or PBMCs. Where available, HLA class I and class II types were obtained from metadata supplied by the sample provider rather than from assay-based typing. Samples were obtained from the ongoing ImmuneRACE study (first 160 participants) and from over 1,000 subjects provided by 6 global collaborators. Study-wide conclusions, independent of this receptor: Clinical and demographic metadata were provided uncurated, with the amount varying by source and participant.

Participants in the prospective study were enrolled through a virtual design, were aged about 18 to 100 years, and lived in about 25 United States geographic areas. To assign participants to cohorts, the prospective study relied on clinical history that participants themselves reported in a screening survey and a study questionnaire. Mobile phlebotomists in the prospective study collected whole blood, serum and a nasopharyngeal or oropharyngeal swab from every participant. Over a roughly two-month period, participants in the prospective study had the option of providing additional blood draws and questionnaires. Prospective study blood samples were shipped either frozen or at room temperature before DNA extraction. Clipping removes 2 bases from V and 7 bases from J, with 7 as the unmatched junction base count. Via the germline V gene, CDR1 is MNHEY and CDR2 SVGAGI. Inclusive of the bounding cysteine and phenylalanine, the CDR3 is 15 residues long. CDR3 DNA only is kept here, 45 bases in frame from base 1.

The sequence came from a woman aged 45-60 years with acute COVID-19. The rearrangement joined TRBV6-5 to TRBJ2-1; TRBD2 aligns with 8 central bases. Sequencing was carried out using PBMCs or T cells enriched from blood (not recorded which). For the CDR3, the sequence is CASSYQIAGRNEQFF. The DNA reads as follows: TGTGCCAGCAGTTACCAAATAGCGGGGCGGAATGAGCAGTTCTTC.